The rows below give T cell receptor beta chains drawn from one sample of a study of shared clonotypes between healthy human individuals. Libraries were prepared by immunoSEQ multiplex PCR; TCRdb keeps only in-frame clonotypes and omits some of them. The sample carries hundreds of thousands of clones, approximately 96% recorded once. Sequencing was carried out using naive CD8+ T cells sorted from blood. The receptors shown here come from a woman in her thirties in good health. Each CDR3 is given with its conserved first and last residue. A D gene is named only where the DNA matches it firmly. Clone size is given for some rows only: seen once, a few or many times, or a class if the clone is expanded.

J gene,V gene,clone size,D gene,CDR3 DNA,CDR3 protein
TRBJ2-1,TRBV6-1,-,TRBD2,TGTGCCAGCAGTCGGACTAGCGGGACGTTGAATGAGCAGTTCTTC,CASSRTSGTLNEQFF
TRBJ2-7,TRBV27,-,TRBD2,TGTGCCAGCAGTTTTGGGGCGGGAGTGAGGTACGAGCAGTACTTC,CASSFGAGVRYEQYF
TRBJ2-1,TRBV5-4,-,-,TGTGCCAGCAGCTTATCGCAGGGTGGGGTTCGGGAGCAGTTCTTC,CASSLSQGGVREQFF
TRBJ2-5,TRBV7-2,-,TRBD1,TGTGCCAGCAGTCTACACCACGCCCGGGACAGCAGTGTAGAGACCCAGTACTTC,CASSLHHARDSSVETQYF
TRBJ2-1,TRBV29-1,-,-,TGCAGCGTGGGGGGACTTAACTCCTACAATGAGCAGTTCTTC,CSVGGLNSYNEQFF
TRBJ2-7,TRBV27,-,TRBD2,TGTGCCAGCAGTTTAAGTCCTAGCGGGAGATACGAGCAGTACTTC,CASSLSPSGRYEQYF
TRBJ2-2,TRBV6-1,-,TRBD1,TGTGCCAGCAGGAGGGACAGTCGGACCGGGGAGCTGTTTTTT,CASRRDSRTGELFF
TRBJ2-3,TRBV28,-,-,TGTGCCAGCAGTTTCTCTAGGACTAGCACAGATACGCAGTATTTT,CASSFSRTSTDTQYF
TRBJ2-1,TRBV7-9,-,TRBD2,TGTGCCAGCAGCTCCGTAGCGGGAGTCCACAATGAGCAGTTCTTC,CASSSVAGVHNEQFF
TRBJ2-1,TRBV7-3,-,TRBD2,TGTGCCAGCAGTCAAACGGGAGGGCCTTACAATGAGCAGTTCTTC,CASSQTGGPYNEQFF
TRBJ2-1,TRBV7-9,-,TRBD2,TGTGCCAGCAGCTTTAGTCTAGCGGGACTGGGGGCCTCCTACAATGAGCAGTTCTTC,CASSFSLAGLGASYNEQFF
TRBJ2-6,TRBV9,-,-,TGTGCCAGCAGCGTATTAGGTCTGGGGGCCAACGTCCTGACTTTC,CASSVLGLGANVLTF
TRBJ2-1,TRBV6-5,-,-,TGTGCCAGCAGTTACGGGGCCCGGGGTGAGCAGTTCTTC,CASSYGARGEQFF
TRBJ2-7,TRBV4-1,-,-,TGCGCCAGCAGCCAAGCCGGGGGCGATGGCGAGCAGTACTTC,CASSQAGGDGEQYF
TRBJ1-5,TRBV9,-,-,TGTGCCAGCAGCGTAGGGAACAATCAGCCCCAGCATTTT,CASSVGNNQPQHF
TRBJ2-3,TRBV11-2,-,-,TGTGCCAGCAGCTCCGGTGACAACACAGATACGCAGTATTTT,CASSSGDNTDTQYF
TRBJ2-1,TRBV9,-,-,TGTGCCAGCAGCCAGCAACAGGGTGAACAGTTCTTC,CASSQQQGEQFF
TRBJ1-1,TRBV27,-,TRBD1,TGTGCCAGCAGTTCCTCCCCCGACAGGGTAGCCACTGAAGCTTTCTTT,CASSSSPDRVATEAFF
TRBJ1-2,TRBV28,-,TRBD1,TGTGCCAGCAGTTTGACAGGGAATAACTATGGCTACACCTTC,CASSLTGNNYGYTF
TRBJ2-5,TRBV30,-,-,TGTGCCTGGAGTGGTGTAGAGACCCAGTACTTC,CAWSGVETQYF
TRBJ1-1,TRBV5-6,once,-,TGTGCCAGCAGCTTCTTGGTAACCGAGGCTGCTGGGTACACTGAAGCTTTCTTT,CASSFLVTEAAGYTEAFF
TRBJ2-1,TRBV19,-,-,TGTGCCAGTAGTATAACGGCCGCCGTTCGCAATGAGCAGTTCTTC,CASSITAAVRNEQFF
TRBJ2-1,TRBV27,-,-,TGTGCCAGCAGTTTATCAGGGGGTACCTACAATGAGCAGTTCTTC,CASSLSGGTYNEQFF
TRBJ2-1,TRBV1,-,-,TGCACCAGCAGCCTTCCTCCGGGACTCCCATTCTTC,CTSSLPPGLPFF
TRBJ1-1,TRBV5-4,once,-,TGTGCCAGCAGCTTCACGGGTTCCAACACTGAAGCTTTCTTT,CASSFTGSNTEAFF
TRBJ2-7,TRBV11-2,once,TRBD2,TGTGCCAGCAGCTTAGTCCCGACTAGCGAGGCCTACGAGCAGTACTTC,CASSLVPTSEAYEQYF
TRBJ1-1,TRBV28,-,-,TGTGCCAGCAGCCGTGAGGCAATGGCCACTGAAGCTTTCTTT,CASSREAMATEAFF
TRBJ1-1,TRBV7-9,-,-,TGTGCCGTTGAAACGTTCTCAGCTTTCTTT,CAVETFSAFF
TRBJ2-1,TRBV5-4,-,TRBD2,TGTGCCAGCAGCTTGGTATTGGCGGGAGGCGGGGGTGAGCAGTTCTTC,CASSLVLAGGGGEQFF
TRBJ2-7,TRBV15,-,-,TGTGCCACCAGCAGCAGGTTAACCCCCTCCTACGAGCAGTACTTC,CATSSRLTPSYEQYF
TRBJ1-2,TRBV30,-,-,TGTGCCCGTTTAGGTGGCTACACCTTC,CARLGGYTF
TRBJ1-1,TRBV29-1,-,-,TGCAGCGTTACAGGAACCCAGGGGCACACTGAAGCTTTCTTT,CSVTGTQGHTEAFF
TRBJ2-7,TRBV5-1,-,TRBD1,TGCGCCAGCAGCACGACAGGGAGTCTCTACGAGCAGTACTTC,CASSTTGSLYEQYF
TRBJ1-2,TRBV27,once,-,TGTGCCAGCAGTTTACAGGACAGTGGGTTGACTGATGGCTACACCTTC,CASSLQDSGLTDGYTF
TRBJ1-3,TRBV5-6,-,-,TGTGCCAGCAGCGACACTCCGCCGGGGTGGACTGGAAACACCATATATTTT,CASSDTPPGWTGNTIYF
TRBJ2-7,TRBV7-9,-,TRBD2,TGTGCCAGCACCGGACAACTAGCGGGAGCTTCCTACGAGCAGTACTTC,CASTGQLAGASYEQYF
TRBJ1-2,TRBV5-6,-,-,TGTGCCAGCAGCTTCGGGCGGGGGATTGGGCGTGGCTACACCTTC,CASSFGRGIGRGYTF
TRBJ2-1,TRBV7-3,-,-,TGTGCCAGCACCCTGGAGGGAGAGAGGTACAATGAGCAGTTCTTC,CASTLEGERYNEQFF
TRBJ2-4,TRBV2,once,TRBD2,TGTGCCAGCAGTGAAGAGGCTAGCGGGAGAGCCAAAAACATTCAGTACTTC,CASSEEASGRAKNIQYF
TRBJ2-7,TRBV7-8,-,-,TGTGCCAGCAGCCCCCGGGGTCCGGCCGAGCAGTACTTC,CASSPRGPAEQYF
TRBJ2-3,TRBV5-4,-,-,TGTGCCAGCAGCTTGGAGGTTAGAGGGGATACGCAGTATTTT,CASSLEVRGDTQYF
TRBJ1-1,TRBV19,once,-,TGTGCCAGTAGTATAGTAGGGGGGACTGAAGCTTTCTTT,CASSIVGGTEAFF
TRBJ2-1,TRBV7-3,-,-,TGTGCCAGCAGCTTAACGGTGGGGCGCCTCAATGAGCAGTTCTTC,CASSLTVGRLNEQFF
TRBJ2-3,TRBV2,-,-,TGTGCCAGCAGTGAACGGCTAGATTATGCAGATACGCAGTATTTT,CASSERLDYADTQYF
TRBJ2-7,TRBV6-1,-,TRBD1,TGTGCCAGCAGGGGACAGGGTCACGAGCAGTACTTC,CASRGQGHEQYF
TRBJ2-1,TRBV7-9,-,-,TGTGCCAGCAGCTTAGGGCGGAATGAGCAGTTCTTC,CASSLGRNEQFF
TRBJ1-2,TRBV2,-,TRBD1,TGTGCCAGCCAAACAGGGGGTGACTATGGCTACACCTTC,CASQTGGDYGYTF
TRBJ2-7,TRBV28,-,-,TGTGCCAGCAGTTTCCGGGTACACGAGCAGTACTTC,CASSFRVHEQYF
TRBJ2-3,TRBV27,once,TRBD2,TGTGCCAGCAGTTTATCGGGGGGGTCCCTCACAGATACGCAGTATTTT,CASSLSGGSLTDTQYF
TRBJ2-1,TRBV11-3,-,-,TGTGCCAGCAGCTTTGGCGATGAGCAGTTCTTC,CASSFGDEQFF
TRBJ1-2,TRBV9,-,TRBD1,TGTGCCAGCAGCGTAGCAGGGGGCTCCTCAGGAGGCTACACCTTC,CASSVAGGSSGGYTF
TRBJ1-5,TRBV27,-,-,TGTGCCAGCAGTTTAATCAGTAATCAGCCCCAGCATTTT,CASSLISNQPQHF